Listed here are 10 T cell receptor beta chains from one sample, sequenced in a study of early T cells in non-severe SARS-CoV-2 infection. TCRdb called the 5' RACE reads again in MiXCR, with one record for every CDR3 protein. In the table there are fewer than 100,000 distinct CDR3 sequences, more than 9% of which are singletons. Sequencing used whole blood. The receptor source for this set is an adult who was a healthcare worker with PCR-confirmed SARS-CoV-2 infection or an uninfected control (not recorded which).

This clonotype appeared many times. This chain's CDR3 is CASSPEAYEQYF. CDR3 coding DNA: TGTGCCAGCTCACCCGAAGCCTACGAGCAGTACTTC. This chain links TRBV18 with TRBJ2-7; D unclear. This CDR3 has 12 residues. Germline V gene sequence: CDR1 KGHSH, CDR2 LQKENI. V lost 3 bases, J lost 2 bases, and 5 bases lay in between. Full variable domain (missing parts from reference TRBV18 and TRBJ2-7): NAGVMQNPRHLVRRRGQEARLRCSPMKGHSHVYWYRQLPEEGLKFMVYLQKENIIDESGMPKERFSAEFPKEGPSILRIQQVVRGDSAAYFCASSPEAYEQYFGPGTRLTVT.

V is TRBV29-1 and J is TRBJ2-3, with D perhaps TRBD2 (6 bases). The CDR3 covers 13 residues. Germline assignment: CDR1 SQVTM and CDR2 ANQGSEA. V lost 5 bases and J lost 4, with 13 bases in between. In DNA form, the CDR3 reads TGCAGCGTTCGACTAACGGGGGCAGATACGCAGTATTTT. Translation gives CSVRLTGADTQYF.

CDR3 coding DNA: TGTGCCAGCAGTTTACAGGGGTCCTCCTACAATGAGCAGTTCTTC. It encodes CASSLQGSSYNEQFF. The chain joins TRBV28 to TRBJ2-1, with D possibly matching TRBD1 (6 bases). CDR3 length: 15 residues. V lost 2 bases, J lost 0 bases, and 8 bases lay in between. Germline lookup yields CDR1 MDHEN and CDR2 SYDVKM.

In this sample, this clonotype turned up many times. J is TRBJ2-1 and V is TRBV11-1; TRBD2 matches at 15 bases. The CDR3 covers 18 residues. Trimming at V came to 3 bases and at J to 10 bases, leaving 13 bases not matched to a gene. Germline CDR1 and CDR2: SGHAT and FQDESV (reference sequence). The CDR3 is CASSLYLSGTSGRWEQFF. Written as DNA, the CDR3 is TGTGCCAGCAGCTTGTATCTTTCCGGGACTAGCGGGAGGTGGGAGCAGTTCTTC.

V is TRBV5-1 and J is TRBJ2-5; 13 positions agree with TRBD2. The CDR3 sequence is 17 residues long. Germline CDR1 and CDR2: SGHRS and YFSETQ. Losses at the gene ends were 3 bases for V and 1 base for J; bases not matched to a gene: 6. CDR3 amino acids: CASSSRLAGGLQETQYF. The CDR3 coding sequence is TGCGCCAGCAGCTCGCGACTAGCGGGAGGCCTCCAAGAGACCCAGTACTTC.

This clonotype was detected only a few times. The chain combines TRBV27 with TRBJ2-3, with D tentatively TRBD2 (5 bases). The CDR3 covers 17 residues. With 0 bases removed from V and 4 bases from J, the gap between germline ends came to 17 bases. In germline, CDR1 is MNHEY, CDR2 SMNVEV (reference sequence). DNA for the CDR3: TGTGCCAGCAGTTTATCGAGAGAGGGTAAGCCCTCAGATACGCAGTATTTT. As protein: CASSLSREGKPSDTQYF.

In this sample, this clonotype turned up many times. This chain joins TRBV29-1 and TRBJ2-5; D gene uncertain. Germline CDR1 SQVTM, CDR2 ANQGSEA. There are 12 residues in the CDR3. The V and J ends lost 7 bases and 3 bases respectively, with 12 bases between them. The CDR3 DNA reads TGCAGCGAGTTGCGAGAGGAAGAGACCCAGTACTTC. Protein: CSELREEETQYF.

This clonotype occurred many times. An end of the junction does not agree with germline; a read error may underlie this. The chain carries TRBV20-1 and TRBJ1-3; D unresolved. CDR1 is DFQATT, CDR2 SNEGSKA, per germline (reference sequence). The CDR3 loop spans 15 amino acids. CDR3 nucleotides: TGCAGTGCTAGCCCCGGGAGCCTCTCTGAAAACACCATATATTTT. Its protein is CSASPGSLSENTIYF.

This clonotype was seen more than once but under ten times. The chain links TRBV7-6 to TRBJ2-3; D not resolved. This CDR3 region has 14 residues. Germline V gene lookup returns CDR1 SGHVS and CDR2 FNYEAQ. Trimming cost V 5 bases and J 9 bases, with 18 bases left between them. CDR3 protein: CASSPVGNLGTQYF. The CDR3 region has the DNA TGTGCCAGCAGCCCTGTTGGCAATCTCGGAACGCAGTATTTT.

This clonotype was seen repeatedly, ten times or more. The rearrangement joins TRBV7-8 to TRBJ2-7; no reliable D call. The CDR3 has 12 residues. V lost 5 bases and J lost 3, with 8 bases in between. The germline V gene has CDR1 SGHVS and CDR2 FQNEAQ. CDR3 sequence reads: CASSPHSYEQYF. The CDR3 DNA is TGTGCCAGCAGCCCCCACAGCTACGAGCAGTACTTC.